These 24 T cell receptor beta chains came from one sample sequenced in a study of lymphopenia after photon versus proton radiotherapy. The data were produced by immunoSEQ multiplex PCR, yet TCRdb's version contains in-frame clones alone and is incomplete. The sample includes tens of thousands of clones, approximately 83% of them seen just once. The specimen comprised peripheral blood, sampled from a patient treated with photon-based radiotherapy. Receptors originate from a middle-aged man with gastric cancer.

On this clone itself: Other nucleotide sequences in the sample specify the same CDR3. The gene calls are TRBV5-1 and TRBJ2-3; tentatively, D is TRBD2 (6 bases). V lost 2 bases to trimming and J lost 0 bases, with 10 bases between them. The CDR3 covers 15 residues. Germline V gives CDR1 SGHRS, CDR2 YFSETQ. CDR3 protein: CASSLRGISTDTQYF. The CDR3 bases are TGCGCCAGCAGCTTACGGGGGATTAGCACAGATACGCAGTATTTT.

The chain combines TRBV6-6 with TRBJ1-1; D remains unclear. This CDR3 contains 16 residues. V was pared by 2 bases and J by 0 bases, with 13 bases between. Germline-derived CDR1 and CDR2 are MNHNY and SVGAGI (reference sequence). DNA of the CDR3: TGTGCCAGCAGTTACACCGAGACCTTTATGAACACTGAAGCTTTCTTT. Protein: CASSYTETFMNTEAFF.

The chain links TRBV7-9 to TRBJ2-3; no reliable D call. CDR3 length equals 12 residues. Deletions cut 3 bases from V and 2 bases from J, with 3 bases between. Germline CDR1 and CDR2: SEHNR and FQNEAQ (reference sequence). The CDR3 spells CASSLITDTQYF. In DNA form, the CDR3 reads TGTGCCAGCAGCTTGATCACAGATACGCAGTATTTT.

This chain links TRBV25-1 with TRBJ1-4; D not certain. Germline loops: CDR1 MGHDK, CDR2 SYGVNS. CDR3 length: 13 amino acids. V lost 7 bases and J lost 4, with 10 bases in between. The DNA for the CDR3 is TGTGCCAGCATCGACGGTCTTAATGAAAAACTGTTTTTT. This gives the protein CASIDGLNEKLFF. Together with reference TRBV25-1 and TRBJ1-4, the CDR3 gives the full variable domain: EADIYQTPRYLVIGTGKKITLECSQTMGHDKMYWYQQDPGMELHLIHYSYGVNSTEKGDLSSESTVSRIRTEHFPLTLESARPSHTSQYLCASIDGLNEKLFFGSGTQLSVL.

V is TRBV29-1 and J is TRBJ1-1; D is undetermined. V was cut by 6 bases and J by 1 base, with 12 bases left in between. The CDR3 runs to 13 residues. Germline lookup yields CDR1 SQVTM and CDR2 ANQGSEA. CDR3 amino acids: CSVVRKGNTEAFF. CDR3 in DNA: TGCAGCGTCGTCAGGAAAGGGAACACTGAAGCTTTCTTT.

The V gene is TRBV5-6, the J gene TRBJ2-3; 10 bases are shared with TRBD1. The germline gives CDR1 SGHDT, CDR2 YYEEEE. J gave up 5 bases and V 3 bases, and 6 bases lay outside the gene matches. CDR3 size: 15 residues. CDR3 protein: CASSSTGQGLDTQYF. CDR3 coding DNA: TGTGCCAGCAGCTCGACGGGACAGGGGCTAGATACGCAGTATTTT.

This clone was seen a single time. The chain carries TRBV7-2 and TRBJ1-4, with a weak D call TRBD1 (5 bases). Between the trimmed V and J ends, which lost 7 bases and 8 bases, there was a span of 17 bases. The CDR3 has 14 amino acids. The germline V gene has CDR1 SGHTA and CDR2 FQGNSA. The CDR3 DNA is TGTGCCAGCATGGGCGCAGGGAGGGGCGAAAAACTGTTTTTT. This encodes CASMGAGRGEKLFF.

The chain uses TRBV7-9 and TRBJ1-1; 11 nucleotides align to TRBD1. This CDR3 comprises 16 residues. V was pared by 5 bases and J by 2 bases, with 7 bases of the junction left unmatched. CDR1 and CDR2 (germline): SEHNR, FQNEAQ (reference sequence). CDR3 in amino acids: CASSPGTGGLNTEAFF. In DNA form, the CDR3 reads TGTGCCAGCAGCCCAGGGACAGGGGGATTAAACACTGAAGCTTTCTTT.

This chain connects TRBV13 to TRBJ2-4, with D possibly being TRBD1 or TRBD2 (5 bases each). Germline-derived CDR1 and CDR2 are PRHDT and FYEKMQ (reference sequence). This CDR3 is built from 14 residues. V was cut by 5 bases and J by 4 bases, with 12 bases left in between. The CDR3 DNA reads TGTGCCAGCAGCCTCACCGGGGCGAAAAACATTCAGTACTTC. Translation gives CASSLTGAKNIQYF.

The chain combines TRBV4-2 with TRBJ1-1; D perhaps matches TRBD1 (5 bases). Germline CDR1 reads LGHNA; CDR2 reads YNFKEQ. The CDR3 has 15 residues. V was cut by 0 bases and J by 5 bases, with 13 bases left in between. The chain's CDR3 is CASSQDSTGGTEAFF. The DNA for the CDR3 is TGTGCCAGCAGCCAAGATTCCACGGGGGGTACTGAAGCTTTCTTT.

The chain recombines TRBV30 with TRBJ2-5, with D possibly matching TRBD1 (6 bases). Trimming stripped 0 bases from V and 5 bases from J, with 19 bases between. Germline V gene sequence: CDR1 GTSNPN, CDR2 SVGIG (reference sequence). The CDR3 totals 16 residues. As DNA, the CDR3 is TGTGCCTGGAGTGTACCCCGGACAGCAAACCGGGAGACCCAGTACTTC. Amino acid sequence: CAWSVPRTANRETQYF.

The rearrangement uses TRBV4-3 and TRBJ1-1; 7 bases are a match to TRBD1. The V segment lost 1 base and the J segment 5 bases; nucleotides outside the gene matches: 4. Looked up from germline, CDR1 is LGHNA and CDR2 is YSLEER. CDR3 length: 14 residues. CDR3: CASSQVAGGTEAFF. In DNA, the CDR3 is TGCGCCAGCAGCCAAGTGGCAGGGGGTACTGAAGCTTTCTTT.

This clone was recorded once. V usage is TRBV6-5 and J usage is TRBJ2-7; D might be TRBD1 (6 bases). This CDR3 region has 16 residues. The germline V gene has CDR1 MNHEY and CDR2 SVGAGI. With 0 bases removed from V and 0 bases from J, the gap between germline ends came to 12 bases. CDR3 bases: TGTGCCAGCAGTTACTCGTGGACAGAGAGCTCCTACGAGCAGTACTTC. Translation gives CASSYSWTESSYEQYF.

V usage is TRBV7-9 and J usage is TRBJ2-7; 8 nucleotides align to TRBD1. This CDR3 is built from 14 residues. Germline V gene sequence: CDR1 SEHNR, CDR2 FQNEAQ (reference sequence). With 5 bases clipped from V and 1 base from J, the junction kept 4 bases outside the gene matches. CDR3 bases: TGTGCCAGCAGCGGACAGGGTCTTTCCTACGAGCAGTACTTC. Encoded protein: CASSGQGLSYEQYF.

This chain's CDR3 is CASSLAGRGTDTQYF. The CDR3 DNA sequence: TGCGCCAGCAGCTTGGCCGGGAGGGGCACAGATACGCAGTATTTT. The V and J genes are TRBV5-1 and TRBJ2-3, with 8 bases lining up with TRBD2. J was trimmed by 1 base and V by 0 bases; bases with no gene match: 1. Germline-derived CDR1 and CDR2 are SGHRS and YFSETQ. The CDR3 runs 15 residues.

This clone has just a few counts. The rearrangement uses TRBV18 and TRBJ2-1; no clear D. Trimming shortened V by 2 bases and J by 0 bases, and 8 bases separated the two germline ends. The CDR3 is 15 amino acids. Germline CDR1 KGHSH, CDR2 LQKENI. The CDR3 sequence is CASSPADISYNEQFF. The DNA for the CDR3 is TGTGCCAGCTCACCAGCAGACATCTCCTACAATGAGCAGTTCTTC. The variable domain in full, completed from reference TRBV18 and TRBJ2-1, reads NAGVMQNPRHLVRRRGQEARLRCSPMKGHSHVYWYRQLPEEGLKFMVYLQKENIIDESGMPKERFSAEFPKEGPSILRIQQVVRGDSAAYFCASSPADISYNEQFFGPGTRLTVL.

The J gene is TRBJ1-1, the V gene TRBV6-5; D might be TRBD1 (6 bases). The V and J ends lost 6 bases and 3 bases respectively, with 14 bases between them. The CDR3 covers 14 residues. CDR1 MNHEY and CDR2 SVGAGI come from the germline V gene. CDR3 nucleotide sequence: TGTGCCAGCAGCCCTCGGGGGCTCTACACTGAAGCTTTCTTT. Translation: CASSPRGLYTEAFF.

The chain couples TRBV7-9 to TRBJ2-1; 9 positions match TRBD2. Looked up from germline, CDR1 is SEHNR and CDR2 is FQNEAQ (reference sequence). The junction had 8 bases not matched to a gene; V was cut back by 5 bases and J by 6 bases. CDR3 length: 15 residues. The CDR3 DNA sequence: TGTGCCAGCAGCCAAGAAGCTAGCGGGGTCAATGAGCAGTTCTTC. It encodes CASSQEASGVNEQFF.

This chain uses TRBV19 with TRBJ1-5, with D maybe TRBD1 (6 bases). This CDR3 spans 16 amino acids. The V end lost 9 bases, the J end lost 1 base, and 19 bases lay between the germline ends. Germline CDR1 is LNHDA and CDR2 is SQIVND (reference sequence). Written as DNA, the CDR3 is TGTGCCAGCCGGAGGGGGGTAAAAGTGAGCAATCAGCCCCAGCATTTT. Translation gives CASRRGVKVSNQPQHF.

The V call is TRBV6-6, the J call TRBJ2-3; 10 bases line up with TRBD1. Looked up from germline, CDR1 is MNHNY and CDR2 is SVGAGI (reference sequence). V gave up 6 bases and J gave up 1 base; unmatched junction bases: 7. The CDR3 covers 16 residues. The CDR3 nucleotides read TGTGCCAGCAGACCGACAGGGGGCGTCGGCACAGATACGCAGTATTTT. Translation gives CASRPTGGVGTDTQYF.

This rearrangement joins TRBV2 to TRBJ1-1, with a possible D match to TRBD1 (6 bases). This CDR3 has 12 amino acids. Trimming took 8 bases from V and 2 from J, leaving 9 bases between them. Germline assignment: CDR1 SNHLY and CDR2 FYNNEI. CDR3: CASRTANTEAFF. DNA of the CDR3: TGTGCCAGCCGGACAGCTAACACTGAAGCTTTCTTT.

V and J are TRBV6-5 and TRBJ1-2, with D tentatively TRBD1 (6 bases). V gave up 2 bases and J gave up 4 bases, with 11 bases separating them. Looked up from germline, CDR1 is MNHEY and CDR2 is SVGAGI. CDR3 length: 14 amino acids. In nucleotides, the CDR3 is TGTGCCAGCAGTTACAACGACAGGAGCTATGGCTACACCTTC. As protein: CASSYNDRSYGYTF.

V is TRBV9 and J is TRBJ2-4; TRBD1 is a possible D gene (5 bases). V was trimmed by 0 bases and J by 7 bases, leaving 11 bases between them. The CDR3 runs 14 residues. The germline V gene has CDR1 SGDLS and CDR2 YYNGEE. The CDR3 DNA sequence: TGTGCCAGCAGCGTAGCAGGGCGTGGGAACATTCAGTACTTC. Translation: CASSVAGRGNIQYF.

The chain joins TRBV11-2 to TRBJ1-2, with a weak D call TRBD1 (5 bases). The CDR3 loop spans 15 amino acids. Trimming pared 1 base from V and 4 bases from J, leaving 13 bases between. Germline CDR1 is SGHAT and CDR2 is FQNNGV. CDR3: CASSLGGMGIYGYTF. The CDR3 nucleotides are TGTGCCAGCAGCTTAGGGGGCATGGGGATCTATGGCTACACCTTC.